The rows below give T cell receptor beta chains drawn from one sample of a study of blood T cells in healthy people across ages. Each CDR3 protein gets one entry after TCRdb re-called the 5' RACE reads with MiXCR. The data hold about 930,000 distinct CDR3 sequences, with just under 30% observed a single time. This sample was also put to use in a study of T cells of mothers and their children.

Input material: blood. The origin of the receptors is a woman in her 40s in good health. Both conserved end residues are part of each CDR3. The D gene is left open where the match is weak. Size tells how often a clone was seen (once, few, many) or the class of an expanded clone, and some rows leave it out.

clone_size,j_call,d_call,v_call,cdr3_nt,cdr3_aa
many,TRBJ2-5,TRBD1,TRBV7-2,TGTGCCAGCACCCGACAAGGGGGCATTGGCGAGACCCAGTACTTC,CASTRQGGIGETQYF
-,TRBJ2-1,TRBD2,TRBV20-1,TGCAGTGCTAGTCAGGGGACTAGCGGGGGGGCAAGCTACAATGAGCAGTTCTTC,CSASQGTSGGASYNEQFF
-,TRBJ2-7,TRBD2,TRBV28,TGTGCCAGCAGTCCAGCTAGCGGGGGCCAATCCTCCTACGAGCAGTACTTC,CASSPASGGQSSYEQYF
once,TRBJ2-5,-,TRBV12-3/TRBV12-4,TGTGCCAACAGTCTCGACCAAGGCAGGGAGACCCAGTACTTC,CANSLDQGRETQYF
-,TRBJ2-7,TRBD2,TRBV5-1,TGCGCCAGCAGCTCCACGGAACAGCGGGGTGGGGACTACGAGCAGTACTTC,CASSSTEQRGGDYEQYF
few,TRBJ2-7,TRBD1,TRBV28,TGTGCCAGCTGGGACAGCCGATCCTACGAGCAGTACTTC,CASWDSRSYEQYF
-,TRBJ2-1,TRBD2,TRBV20-1,TGCAGTGCTAGAGACCCCTCTAGCGGGGGGTACAATGAGCAGTTCTTC,CSARDPSSGGYNEQFF
-,TRBJ2-3,TRBD2,TRBV2,TGTGCCAGCAGCCAGATCCTGACTAGCGGGGGATTTGGAAGGCAGTATTTT,CASSQILTSGGFGRQYF
many,TRBJ1-1,-,TRBV7-8,TGTGCCAGCAGCTTTTACCCCCTAGGGGAAACAAGGAACACTGAAGCTTTCTTT,CASSFYPLGETRNTEAFF
-,TRBJ2-7,-,TRBV6-5,TGTGCCAGCAGGACAGCCTCCTACAATGAGCAGTACTTC,CASRTASYNEQYF
many,TRBJ2-7,-,TRBV7-2,TGTGCCAGCAGCTTAGGATCGTTCGCAAGATACGAGCAGTACTTC,CASSLGSFARYEQYF
few,TRBJ1-2,TRBD1,TRBV5-1,TGCGCCAGCAGCGCGACAGGGGACGATGGCTACACCTTC,CASSATGDDGYTF
-,TRBJ1-2,TRBD1,TRBV28,TGTGCCAGCAGTTCGGACAGGGAAATTTATGGTTACACCTTC,CASSSDREIYGYTF
-,TRBJ2-2,-,TRBV2,TGTGCCAGCAGTGAACAGGGGTTTAACACCGGGGAGCTGTTTTTT,CASSEQGFNTGELFF
-,TRBJ2-6,-,TRBV12-3/TRBV12-4,TGTGCCAGCAGTTCACTGAGAGGGGTGGGGGCCAACGTCCTGACTTTC,CASSSLRGVGANVLTF
-,TRBJ1-3,-,TRBV28,TGTGCCAGCAGTTTATTGGGCAGGAGAACTGGAAACACCATATATTTT,CASSLLGRRTGNTIYF
-,TRBJ2-4,TRBD2,TRBV7-9,TGTGCCAGCAGCTTTACCTTGAGCGGGGGTCAAAACATTCAGTACTTC,CASSFTLSGGQNIQYF
many,TRBJ2-1,-,TRBV7-9,TGTGCCAGCAGCTTAGCGGAGGCCAGGGGTTCCGCCAATGAGCAGTTCTTC,CASSLAEARGSANEQFF
-,TRBJ2-6,TRBD2,TRBV4-2,TGTGCCGGCAGCGATAGCGGGGGGTCCAATCGCGTCCTGACTTTC,CAGSDSGGSNRVLTF
few,TRBJ2-3,-,TRBV21-1,TGTGCCAGCAGCAAACAAGACAGCCAGTCCTCTAGCACAGATACGCAGTATTTT,CASSKQDSQSSSTDTQYF
-,TRBJ1-1,-,TRBV7-2,TGTGCCAGCACCCTCCCCAATAGGGATGAAGCTTTCTTT,CASTLPNRDEAFF
-,TRBJ2-3,-,TRBV9,TGTGCCAGCTCCCTCCCGGAGGGGGGAGGCACAGATACGCAGTATTTT,CASSLPEGGGTDTQYF
many,TRBJ2-5,-,TRBV19,TGTGCCAGTAGTATCTCGGGGGTAAAGACCCAGTACTTC,CASSISGVKTQYF
few,TRBJ2-2,TRBD2,TRBV7-6,TGTGCCAGCAGCCAGGCCGGTGGGAGGGCCGGCACCGGGGAGCTGTTTTTT,CASSQAGGRAGTGELFF
-,TRBJ2-1,-,TRBV5-1,TGCGCCAGCAGCTTGGACTCCCTTGAGCAGTTCTTC,CASSLDSLEQFF
-,TRBJ1-4,-,TRBV12-3/TRBV12-4,TGTGCCAGCAGTTTCCACGGGGATAATGAAAAACTGTTTTTT,CASSFHGDNEKLFF
few,TRBJ2-1,-,TRBV6-5,TGTGCCAGCAGTTATGAAGTTACTGATGAGCAGTTCTTC,CASSYEVTDEQFF
-,TRBJ1-2,-,TRBV13,TGTGCCAGCAGCTTACGGGGGTCTGACTATGGCTACACCTTC,CASSLRGSDYGYTF